A single sample is the source of the 5 T cell receptor beta chains below, sequenced in a study of cytomegalovirus exposure and HLA in healthy donors. PCR employed 60 Vbeta and 13 Jbeta primers. Assay: immunoSEQ multiplex PCR; the TCRdb copy retains only in-frame clones and omits some. Seen here are about 110,000 clones, about 81% observed once, and the top ten hold under 1.5%. The sequenced sample consisted of PBMCs. The receptor source for this set is a man under 40 in good health and CMV-seronegative.

This clone was counted once. The chain recombines TRBV18 with TRBJ1-1; D remains unclear. Germline V gene data show CDR1 as KGHSH and CDR2 as LQKENI. V was shortened by 3 bases and J by 2 bases, with 10 bases between the two germline ends. The CDR3 runs to 14 residues. As DNA, the CDR3 is TGTGCCAGCTCACCCGTTAGTGTCAACACTGAAGCTTTCTTT. This translates into CASSPVSVNTEAFF.

This clone appeared a few times. This sequence joins TRBV5-1 and TRBJ2-7; 9 nucleotides match TRBD1. Unmatched junction bases numbered 9, after V lost 6 bases and J lost 2 bases. The CDR3 has 15 residues. Per the germline V gene, CDR1 is SGHRS and CDR2 is YFSETQ. This chain's CDR3 is CASTWGQGWPYEQYF. In nucleotides, the CDR3 is TGCGCCAGCACCTGGGGACAGGGTTGGCCCTACGAGCAGTACTTC.

The rearrangement joins TRBV4-3 to TRBJ1-1, with 7 nucleotides matching TRBD1. Trimming took 3 bases from V and 3 from J; bases not matched to a gene: 4. This CDR3 region has 14 residues. CDR1 and CDR2 (germline): LGHNA, YSLEER. CDR3: CASSQDTGDTEAFF. The DNA of the CDR3 is TGCGCCAGCAGCCAGGATACAGGGGACACTGAAGCTTTCTTT.

The V and J genes are TRBV6-1 and TRBJ1-5; D gene uncertain. V was pared by 2 bases and J by 1 base, with 3 bases between. Germline V gives CDR1 MNHNS, CDR2 SASEGT. This CDR3 contains 13 residues. CDR3 in DNA: TGTGCCAGCAGTGAAACAAGCAATCAGCCCCAGCATTTT. This encodes CASSETSNQPQHF.

CDR3 DNA: TGTGCCAGCAGTGGCGGCAGGGGCCTACAAGAGACCCAGTACTTC. Translated, it gives CASSGGRGLQETQYF. The chain carries TRBV7-6 and TRBJ2-5, with D possibly TRBD1 on 6 matching bases. CDR1 is SGHVS and CDR2 is FNYEAQ in the germline V gene. V dropped 6 bases and J dropped 2 bases, with 16 bases sitting between them. This CDR3 has 15 amino acids.